This T cell receptor beta chain was identified during a study of OX40 agonist ivuxolimab in advanced cancers. The V gene's germline CDR1 is MNHEY and CDR2 SMNVEV (reference sequence). V lost 5 bases to trimming and J lost 0 bases; unmatched junction nucleotides: 12. The CDR3 has 18 amino acids. The timepoints at which blood was sampled were baseline, cycle 4 day 1, and cycle 7 day 1. TCRdb's copy holds only in-frame clones and misses some; the assay was immunoSEQ multiplex PCR. Among 150,000 to 170,000 clones listed, roughly 94% were seen once. The chain has TRBV27 and TRBJ2-4; TRBD2 aligns across 8 bases. The source was CD4+ or CD8+ T cells sorted from blood, collected in a trial of the OX40 agonist ivuxolimab. The sequence came from an adult with an advanced solid tumor such as melanoma, head and neck, liver or kidney cancer. DNA for the CDR3: TGTGCCAGCAGTCCAACCGGGACTAGAAGGTTAGCCAAAAACATTCAGTACTTC. Amino acids: CASSPTGTRRLAKNIQYF.